The text below deals with one T cell receptor (beta chain). Its antigen is not yet known. One base away there is no much larger clone; base qualities are not given. The CDR3 regions of human TCRbeta chains were subjected to immunosequencing. Regarding the original processing steps: TCRs in the repertoires were compared against a reference library of SARS-CoV-2-specific TCRs that had been generated with the MIRA antigen-specificity platform. Breadth was defined as the fraction of unique TCRs that were SARS-CoV-2-associated. Depth was defined as the fraction of total T cells that were SARS-CoV-2-associated. Using the MIRA data, each spike-specific TCR was mapped to the spike region that the TCR reacts to and placed in a CD4 or CD8 class. Log10-transformed breadth and depth values were compared by one-way ANOVA with Sidak's multiple comparisons tests. Here the immuneACCESS table is served through TCRdb, limited to in-frame sequences with V and J called. Missing clones are a known gap in these copies; in checked studies unresolved V genes cover under half, and the rest lacks a known reason. V, J and clone size reflect that table, while D and trimming were determined from the DNA. The sample profile shows 100,000 or so clones; 75% to 90% of them were found once. The ten biggest clones cover just over 5.5% of the sample.

The data belong to a study of T cell responses to AZD1222 COVID-19 vaccine (dated by TCRdb to the early 2020s). About the full investigation: TCR sequencing covered 233 trial participants: 207 given two doses of AZD1222 and 26 given two doses of MenACWY control vaccine. Trial participants were enrolled by age into subgroups of 18-55, 56-69 and 70-plus years, and around 150, 29 and 61 TCR-sequenced participants, respectively, were included in these subgroups.

The time point label for this specimen denotes: about 28 days (+/-7) after the second vaccine dose. Because spike-specific TCR depth and breadth did not differ between the two schedules, AZD1222 recipients who got a second dose at roughly 4 weeks were pooled with those who got a second dose at roughly 12 weeks. Vaccinee samples came from UK trials COV001 and COV002, including a single-blind randomized controlled phase 2/3 trial of AZD1222 (ChAdOx1 nCoV-19) in healthy adults. For TCRbeta chain sequencing, PBMC samples from trial participants were taken at day 0 and at day 28 after the second dose. Results the study describes overall, beyond this receptor: Epitopes outside the regions mutated in the B.1.351 and B.1.1.7 variants were reportedly recognized by nearly half of the unique spike-specific TCRs. No day 14 peak-response samples were available, so repertoires were characterized only after the peak T cell response. Most participants were white British and females outnumbered males, and the authors suggested that clonal diversity may have been underestimated. Vaccine-associated CD4 TCRs spanned the whole spike protein, with dominant responses in regions 160-218 and 743-854. In the small 56-69-year group, the increase in depth fell short of significance, most likely because of low power. A significant rise in spike-specific TCR breadth and depth was observed after two AZD1222 doses relative to day 0 and relative to MenACWY recipients. Conclusions about previously exposed vaccinees are limited, since just five to seven AZD1222 recipients were seropositive for SARS-CoV-2 at baseline.

For CDR1 and CDR2, the germline V gene (reference sequence) lists MNHEY and SMNVEV. Trimming removed 3 bases from V and 5 bases from J; the gene matches leave 6 bases unexplained. Reading from cysteine to phenylalanine, the CDR3 counts 15 amino acids. Solely the CDR3 DNA is kept, with 45 bases framed from the first base. The source is an adult who received the AZD1222 COVID-19 vaccine. The sample was peripheral blood, taken 28 days after the second AZD1222 dose. The chain links TRBV27 with TRBJ1-1, and TRBD1 matches 10 of the central bases. In nucleotide form, the sequence is TGTGCCAGCAGTTTTCAGGGACAGGGGCGGACTGAAGCTTTCTTT. Its product reads: CASSFQGQGRTEAFF.